The subject of this entry is one T cell receptor beta chain. The table came from immunoSEQ multiplex PCR; TCRdb's copy has only in-frame clones and leaves some out. The repertoire has over 150,000 clones, approximately 85% of them found once; the top ten carry roughly 6.2%. The sample comes from a study of blood T cell repertoires in COVID-19. Study-wide context: Acute-phase and convalescent COVID-19 samples originated in the United States, Italy and Spain.

CDR3 size: 12 residues. Germline lookup yields CDR1 SQVTM and CDR2 ANQGSEA. Trimming shortened V by 4 bases and J by 8 bases, and 11 bases separated the two germline ends. The chain couples TRBV29-1 to TRBJ1-4; D ambiguous. The material sequenced was PBMCs or T cells enriched from blood (not recorded which). This clonotype was obtained from a man between 40 and 49 years old who had recovered from COVID-19. CDR3 amino acids: CSVGEVREKLFF. Here the CDR3 DNA reads TGCAGCGTTGGAGAGGTACGGGAAAAACTGTTTTTT.